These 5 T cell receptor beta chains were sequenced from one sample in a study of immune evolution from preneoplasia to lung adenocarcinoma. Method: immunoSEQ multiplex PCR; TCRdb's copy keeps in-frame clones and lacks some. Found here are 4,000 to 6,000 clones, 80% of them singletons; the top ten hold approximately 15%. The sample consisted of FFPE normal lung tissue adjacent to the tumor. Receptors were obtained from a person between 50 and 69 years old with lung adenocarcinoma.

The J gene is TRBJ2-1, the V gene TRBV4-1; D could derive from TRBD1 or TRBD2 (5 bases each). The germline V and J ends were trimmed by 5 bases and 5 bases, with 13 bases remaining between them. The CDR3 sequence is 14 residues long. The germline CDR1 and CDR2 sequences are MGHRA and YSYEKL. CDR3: CASSSGTGNNEQFF. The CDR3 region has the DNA TGCGCCAGCAGCTCCGGGACGGGGAACAATGAGCAGTTCTTC.

CDR3 amino acids: CSVDSTTNTEAFF. For the CDR3, the DNA is TGCAGCGTTGACAGCACCACGAACACTGAAGCTTTCTTT. The chain combines TRBV29-1 with TRBJ1-1, with D uncertain. The germline V gene encodes CDR1 SQVTM and CDR2 ANQGSEA. V was cut by 3 bases and J by 1 base, with 9 bases left in between. The CDR3 sequence is 13 residues long.

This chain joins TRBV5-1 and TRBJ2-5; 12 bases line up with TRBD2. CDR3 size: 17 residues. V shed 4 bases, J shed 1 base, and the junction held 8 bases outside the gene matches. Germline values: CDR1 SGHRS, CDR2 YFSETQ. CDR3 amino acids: CASSLMTSGSPQETQYF. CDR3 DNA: TGCGCCAGCAGCCTTATGACTAGCGGGAGTCCCCAAGAGACCCAGTACTTC.

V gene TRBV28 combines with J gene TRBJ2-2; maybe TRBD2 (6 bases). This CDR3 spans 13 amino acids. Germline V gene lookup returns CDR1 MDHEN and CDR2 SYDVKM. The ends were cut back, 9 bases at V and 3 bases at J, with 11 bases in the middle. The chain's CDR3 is CASTSRHTGELFF. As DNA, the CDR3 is TGTGCCAGTACTAGCCGCCACACCGGGGAGCTGTTTTTT.

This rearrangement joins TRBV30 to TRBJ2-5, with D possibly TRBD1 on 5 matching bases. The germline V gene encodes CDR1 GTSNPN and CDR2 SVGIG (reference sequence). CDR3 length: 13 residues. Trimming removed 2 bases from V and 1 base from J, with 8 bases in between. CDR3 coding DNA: TGTGCCTGGAGTCCGACAGTCCAAGAGACCCAGTACTTC. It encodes CAWSPTVQETQYF.